These 4 T cell receptor beta chains share one sample of origin, sequenced in a study of cytomegalovirus exposure and HLA in healthy donors. 60 Vbeta and 13 Jbeta primers were used in PCR. Produced via immunoSEQ multiplex PCR; TCRdb's table is partial and in-frame only. The table has 150,000 to 200,000 clones, more than 65% seen once. The sequenced sample consisted of PBMCs. The receptor source for this set is a man younger than 35 in good health and CMV-seropositive.

The gene calls are TRBV6-5 and TRBJ1-1; 7 positions agree with TRBD1. CDR1 is MNHEY and CDR2 is SVGAGI in the germline V gene. The CDR3 extends over 16 amino acids. V shed 2 bases, J shed 3 bases, and the junction held 9 bases outside the gene matches. The CDR3 region has the DNA TGTGCCAGCAGTTACGAACCCACAGGGGCGCACACTGAAGCTTTCTTT. It specifies CASSYEPTGAHTEAFF.

The V gene is TRBV27, the J gene TRBJ2-7; 7 bases agree with TRBD1. Trimming took 5 bases from V and 0 from J; bases not matched to a gene: 4. The CDR3 has 14 amino acids. Germline V lookup: CDR1 MNHEY, CDR2 SMNVEV (reference sequence). The CDR3 nucleotides are TGTGCCAGCAGTACGGGACAGCGCTCCTACGAGCAGTACTTC. Its protein is CASSTGQRSYEQYF.

The V call is TRBV4-2, the J call TRBJ2-1; 11 nucleotides agree with TRBD2. After removal of 3 bases from V and 5 bases from J, the junction contained 6 bases not matched to a gene. The CDR3 is 16 amino acids. Germline assignment: CDR1 LGHNA and CDR2 YNFKEQ. DNA for the CDR3: TGTGCCAGCAGCCAGGTAGGACTAGCGGGCAACAATGAGCAGTTCTTC. Translated: CASSQVGLAGNNEQFF.

This chain connects TRBV9 to TRBJ1-1; D is ambiguous. V was clipped by 4 bases and J by 7 bases, with 14 bases between them. The V gene's germline CDR1 is SGDLS and CDR2 YYNGEE. The CDR3 contains 13 residues. The CDR3 loop is CASSLYEAGEAFF. In DNA, the CDR3 is TGTGCCAGCAGCCTTTACGAAGCAGGTGAAGCTTTCTTT.